This TCR beta chain was recovered during a study of control samples from healthy donors and cancer patients. CDR3 length: 16 amino acids. V was pared by 0 bases and J by 2 bases, with 13 bases between. Per germline, CDR1 SGHTA and CDR2 FQGNSA. Sequencing used immunoSEQ multiplex PCR; TCRdb keeps in-frame clones, though not all of them. Found here are 170,000 or so clones, approximately 94% of them singletons; the top ten hold 7.5% to 8.5%. Sequencing was done on a sample of blood. The chain uses TRBV7-2 and TRBJ1-2, with D uncertain. The clonotype was recovered from a woman in her thirties or forties in good health. CDR3 sequence (DNA): TGTGCCAGCAGCTTAGCGACGCAGAACGTAAACTATGGCTACACCTTC. It translates to CASSLATQNVNYGYTF.